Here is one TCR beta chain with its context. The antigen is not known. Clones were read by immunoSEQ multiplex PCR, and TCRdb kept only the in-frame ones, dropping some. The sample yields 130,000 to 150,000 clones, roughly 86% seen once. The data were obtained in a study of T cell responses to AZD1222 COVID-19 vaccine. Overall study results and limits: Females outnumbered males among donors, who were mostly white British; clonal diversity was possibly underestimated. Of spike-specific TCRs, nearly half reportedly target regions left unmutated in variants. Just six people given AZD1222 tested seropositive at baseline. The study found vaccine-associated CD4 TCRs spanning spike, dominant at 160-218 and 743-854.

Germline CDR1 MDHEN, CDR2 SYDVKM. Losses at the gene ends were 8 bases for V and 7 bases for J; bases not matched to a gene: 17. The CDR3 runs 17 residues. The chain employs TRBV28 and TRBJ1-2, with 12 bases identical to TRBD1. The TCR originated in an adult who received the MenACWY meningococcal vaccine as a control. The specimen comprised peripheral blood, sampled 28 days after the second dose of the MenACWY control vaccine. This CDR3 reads CASLGADTGQGAAGYTF. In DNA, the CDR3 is TGTGCCAGCCTGGGGGCGGATACGGGACAGGGGGCGGCTGGCTACACCTTC.